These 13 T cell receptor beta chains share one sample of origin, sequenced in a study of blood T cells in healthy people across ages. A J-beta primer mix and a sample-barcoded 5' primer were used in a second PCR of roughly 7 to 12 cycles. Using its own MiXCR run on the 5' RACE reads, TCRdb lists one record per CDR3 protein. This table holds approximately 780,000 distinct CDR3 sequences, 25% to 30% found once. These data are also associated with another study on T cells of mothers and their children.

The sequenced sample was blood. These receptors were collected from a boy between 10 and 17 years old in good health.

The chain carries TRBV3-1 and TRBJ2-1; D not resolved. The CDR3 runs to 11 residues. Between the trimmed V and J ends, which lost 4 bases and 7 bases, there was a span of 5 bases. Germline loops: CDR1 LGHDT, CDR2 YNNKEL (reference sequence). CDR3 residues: CASSRENEQFF. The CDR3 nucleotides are TGTGCCAGCAGCCGCGAGAATGAGCAGTTCTTC.

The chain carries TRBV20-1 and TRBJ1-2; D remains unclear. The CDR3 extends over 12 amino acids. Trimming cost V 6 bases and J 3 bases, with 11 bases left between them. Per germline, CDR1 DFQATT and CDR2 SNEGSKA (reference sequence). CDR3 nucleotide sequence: TGCAGTGCCGTGCCATGGGACTATGGCTACACCTTC. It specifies CSAVPWDYGYTF.

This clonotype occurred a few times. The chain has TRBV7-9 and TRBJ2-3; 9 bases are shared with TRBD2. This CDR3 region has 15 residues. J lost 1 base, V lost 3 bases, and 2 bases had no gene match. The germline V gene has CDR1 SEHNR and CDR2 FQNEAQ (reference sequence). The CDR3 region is CASSFRTSGTDTQYF. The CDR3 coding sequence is TGTGCCAGCAGCTTCAGGACTAGCGGCACAGATACGCAGTATTTT.

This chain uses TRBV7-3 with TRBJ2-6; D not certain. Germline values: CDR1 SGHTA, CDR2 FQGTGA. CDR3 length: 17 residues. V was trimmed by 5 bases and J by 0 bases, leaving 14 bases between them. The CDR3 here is CASSPRGPRSGANVLTF. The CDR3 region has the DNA TGTGCCAGCAGCCCCCGTGGTCCGCGCTCTGGGGCCAACGTCCTGACTTTC.

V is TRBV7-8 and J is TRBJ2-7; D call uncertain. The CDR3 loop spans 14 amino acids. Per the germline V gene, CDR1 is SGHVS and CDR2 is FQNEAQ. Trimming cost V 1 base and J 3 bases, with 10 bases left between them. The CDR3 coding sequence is TGTGCCAGCAGCTTAGTAGGATCCTACTACGAGCAGTACTTC. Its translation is CASSLVGSYYEQYF.

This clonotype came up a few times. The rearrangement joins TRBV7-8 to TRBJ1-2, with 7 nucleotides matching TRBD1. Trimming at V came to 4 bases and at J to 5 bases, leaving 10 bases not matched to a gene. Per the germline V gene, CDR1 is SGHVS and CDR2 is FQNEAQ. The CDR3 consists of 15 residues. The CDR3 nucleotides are TGTGCCAGCAGCTCGGCATCCGGGACAGATTATGGCTACACCTTC. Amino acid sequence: CASSSASGTDYGYTF. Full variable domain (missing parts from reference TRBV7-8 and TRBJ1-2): GAGVSQSPRYKVAKRGQDVALRCDPISGHVSLFWYQQALGQGPEFLTYFQNEAQLDKSGLPSDRFFAERPEGSVSTLKIQRTQQEDSAVYLCASSSASGTDYGYTFGSGTRLTVV.

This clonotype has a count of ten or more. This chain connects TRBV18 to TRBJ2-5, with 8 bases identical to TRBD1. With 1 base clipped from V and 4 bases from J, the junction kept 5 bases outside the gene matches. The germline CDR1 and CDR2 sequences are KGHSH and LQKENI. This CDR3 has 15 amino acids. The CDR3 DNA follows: TGTGCCAGCTCACCACGAGCAGGGGGCGGAGAGACCCAGTACTTC. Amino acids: CASSPRAGGGETQYF.

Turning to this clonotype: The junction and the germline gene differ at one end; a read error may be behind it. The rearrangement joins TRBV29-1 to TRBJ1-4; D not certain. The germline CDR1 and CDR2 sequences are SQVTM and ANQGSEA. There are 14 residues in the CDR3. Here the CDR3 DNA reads TGCGGCGTTGATGGTTCGGCGGGGAATGAAAAACTGTTTTTT. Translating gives CGVDGSAGNEKLFF.

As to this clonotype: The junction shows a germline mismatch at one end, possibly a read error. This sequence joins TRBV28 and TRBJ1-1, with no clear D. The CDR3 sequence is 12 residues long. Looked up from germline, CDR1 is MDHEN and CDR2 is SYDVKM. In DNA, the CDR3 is TGTGCCAGCAGCCCCCTACCCTCTGAAGCTCTCTTT. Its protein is CASSPLPSEALF. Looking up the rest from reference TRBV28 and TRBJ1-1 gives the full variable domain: DVKVTQSSRYLVKRTGEKVFLECVQDMDHENMFWYRQDPGLGLRLIYFSYDVKMKEKGDIPEGYSVSREKKERFSLILESASTNQTSMYLCASSPLPSEALFGQGTRLTVV.

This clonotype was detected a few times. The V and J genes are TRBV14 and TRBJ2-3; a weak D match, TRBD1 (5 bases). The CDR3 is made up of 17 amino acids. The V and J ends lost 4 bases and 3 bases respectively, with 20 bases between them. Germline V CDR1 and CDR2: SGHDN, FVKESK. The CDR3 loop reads CASSPYPGQILTDTQYF. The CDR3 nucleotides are TGTGCCAGCAGCCCTTACCCAGGGCAGATTTTGACAGATACGCAGTATTTT.

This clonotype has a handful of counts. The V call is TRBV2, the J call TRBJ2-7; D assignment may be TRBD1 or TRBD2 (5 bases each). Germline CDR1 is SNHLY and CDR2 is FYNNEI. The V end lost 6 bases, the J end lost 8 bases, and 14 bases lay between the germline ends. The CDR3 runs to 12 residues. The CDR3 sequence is CASSGAGKKQYF. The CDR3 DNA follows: TGTGCCAGCAGCGGGGCTGGAAAGAAGCAGTACTTC.

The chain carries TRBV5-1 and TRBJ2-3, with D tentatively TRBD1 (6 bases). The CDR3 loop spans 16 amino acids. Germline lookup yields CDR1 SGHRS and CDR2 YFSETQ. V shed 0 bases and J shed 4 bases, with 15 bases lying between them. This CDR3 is CASSLVRGRSADTQYF. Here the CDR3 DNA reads TGCGCCAGCAGCTTGGTGAGGGGGAGAAGTGCAGATACGCAGTATTTT.

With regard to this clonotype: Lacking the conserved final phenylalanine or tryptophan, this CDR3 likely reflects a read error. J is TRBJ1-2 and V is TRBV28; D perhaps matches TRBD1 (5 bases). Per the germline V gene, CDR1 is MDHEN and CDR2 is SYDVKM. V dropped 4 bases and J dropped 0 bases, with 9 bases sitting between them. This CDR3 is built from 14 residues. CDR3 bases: TGTGCCAGCAGTTCCACGGGGCCTAACTATGGCTACACCCTC. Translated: CASSSTGPNYGYTL.